A selection of T cell receptor beta chains follows, all from one sample in a study of T cells in localized non-small cell lung cancer. Data came from immunoSEQ multiplex PCR; TCRdb stores just in-frame clones and leaves some out. Among about 23,000 clones, around 89% were seen once, and the ten largest hold about 9%. The sequenced sample was peripheral blood mononuclear cells, obtained before any cancer treatment. Every receptor here comes from a woman aged 40 to 75 with stage III lung adenocarcinoma. Each CDR3 is given with its conserved first and last residue. The D gene is left open where the match is weak. Only part of the rows carry a size: once, few, many, or a class if the clone is expanded.

>TRBJ2-2|.|TRBV5-1|TRBD2
TGCGCCAGCAGCTTGCTCGCTAGCGGGAGTACGGGAAACACCGGGGAGCTGTTTTTT
CASSLLASGSTGNTGELFF
>TRBJ1-1|.|TRBV28|.
TGTGCCAGCAGCACCAGGGGCCCCACTGAAGCTTTCTTT
CASSTRGPTEAFF
>TRBJ1-1|once|TRBV15|.
TGTGCCACCAGCAGAGAGGGGAACACTGAAGCTTTCTTT
CATSREGNTEAFF
>TRBJ1-4|once|TRBV11-2|.
TGTGCCAGCAGCCCCTGGGGGGGTCAACCGAATGAAAAACTGTTTTTT
CASSPWGGQPNEKLFF
>TRBJ2-5|.|TRBV7-2|.
TGTGCCAGCAGCTTTGACCCCCAAGAGACCCAGTACTTC
CASSFDPQETQYF
>TRBJ1-5|.|TRBV6-1|.
TGTGCCAGCAGTGAGTCGGACAGCTATCAGCCCCAGCATTTT
CASSESDSYQPQHF
>TRBJ2-3|once|TRBV4-3|TRBD1
TGCGCCAGCAGCCAAGATTTGGGACAGGGCACAGATACGCAGTATTTT
CASSQDLGQGTDTQYF
>TRBJ1-1|once|TRBV4-1|.
TGCGCCAGCAGCCCCGATGGGGTCCGGGTACGTACTGAAGCTTTCTTT
CASSPDGVRVRTEAFF
>TRBJ2-7|.|TRBV10-2|.
TGCGCCAGCAGTGAGCGCTACGAGCAGTACTTC
CASSERYEQYF
>TRBJ1-1|.|TRBV9|.
TGTGCCAGCGGCCCGACAGGCCTCAACACTGAAGCTTTCTTT
CASGPTGLNTEAFF
>TRBJ2-2|few|TRBV7-9|TRBD2
TGTGCCAGCAGCAAAGGAGTAGCGGGAGTAGACTACACCGGGGAGCTGTTTTTT
CASSKGVAGVDYTGELFF
>TRBJ2-5|.|TRBV19|.
TGTGCCAGTAGCTCCTCGGACCAAGAGACCCAGTACTTC
CASSSSDQETQYF
>TRBJ2-7|.|TRBV6-5|TRBD1
TGTGCCAGCACCGAACGGCTGACAGGGGGTTACGAGCAGTACTTC
CASTERLTGGYEQYF
>TRBJ1-3|.|TRBV14|.
TGTGCCAGCAGCCAACCGCGAGCGGGGGCTGGAAACACCATATATTTT
CASSQPRAGAGNTIYF
>TRBJ2-7|.|TRBV6-5|TRBD2
TGTGCCAGCAGGTTCGGGACTAGCGTCACCTACGAGCAGTACTTC
CASRFGTSVTYEQYF
>TRBJ2-3|once|TRBV27|TRBD2
TGTGCCAGCAGTTTAGGGGTGCTAGCGGGGGCCACAGATACGCAGTATTTT
CASSLGVLAGATDTQYF
>TRBJ1-1|once|TRBV7-2|.
TGTGCCAGCAGACTTAGCGGGGCGTGGAAGAACACTGAAGCTTTCTTT
CASRLSGAWKNTEAFF
>TRBJ2-1|.|TRBV4-2|TRBD2
TGTGCCAGCAGCCAAGATCGGCGCCGGACTAGTTTGTCCTACAATGAGCAGTTCTTC
CASSQDRRRTSLSYNEQFF
>TRBJ1-3|.|TRBV5-6|.
TGTGCCAGCATGTCGGGGGCTAACTCTGGAAACACCATATATTTT
CASMSGANSGNTIYF
>TRBJ1-2|.|TRBV5-8|TRBD1
TGTGCCAGCAGCTTGCCAGGGGGTGTTGTTGGCTACACCTTC
CASSLPGGVVGYTF
>TRBJ1-1|.|TRBV18|.
TGTGCCAGCTCACCCAAAATAGCGGACACTGAAGCTTTCTTT
CASSPKIADTEAFF
>TRBJ1-2|.|TRBV27|.
TGTGCCAGCAGCCATGGCAGGGATGGCTACACCTTC
CASSHGRDGYTF
>TRBJ2-1|.|TRBV5-1|TRBD2
TGCGCCAGCAGCCCAACAGGAGCGGGAGGCTTCTCCAAGCGGGCTAATGAGCAGTTCTTC
CASSPTGAGGFSKRANEQFF
>TRBJ2-5|.|TRBV5-1|.
TGCGCCAGCAGCGTCGCGCGCCAAGAGACCCAGTACTTC
CASSVARQETQYF
>TRBJ2-1|.|TRBV9|.
TGTGCCAGCAGCGTAGGGTCGTGGACAGAGAGCTCCTACAATGAGCAGTTCTTC
CASSVGSWTESSYNEQFF
>TRBJ1-2|.|TRBV7-9|.
TGTGCCAGCAGCTCAGGGGACTATGGCTACACCTTC
CASSSGDYGYTF
>TRBJ2-3|.|TRBV5-1|TRBD2
TGCGCCAGCAGTTCTGGCCTAGCGGGGGGGCCAGATACGCAGTATTTT
CASSSGLAGGPDTQYF
>TRBJ2-3|.|TRBV5-8|.
TGTGCCAGCAGCTTCCCCGGGGGTGTAGATACGCAGTATTTT
CASSFPGGVDTQYF
>TRBJ1-1|.|TRBV7-9|TRBD1
TGTGCCAGCAGCTTTGGGACAGACACTGAAGCTTTCTTT
CASSFGTDTEAFF
>TRBJ1-2|.|TRBV18|TRBD1
TGTGCCAGCTCGATGGGGACAGATCCTAACTATGGCTACACCTTC
CASSMGTDPNYGYTF
>TRBJ2-2|.|TRBV7-8|.
TGTGCCAGCAGCTCAAATCAGGCCACCGGGGAGCTGTTTTTT
CASSSNQATGELFF
>TRBJ2-2|.|TRBV7-9|.
TGTGCCAGCAGCTTTATGCGGGACAGTTCGAACACCGGGGAGCTGTTTTTT
CASSFMRDSSNTGELFF
>TRBJ1-2|few|TRBV18|.
TGTGCCAGCTCACCACTAGCGGGAGCTAACTATGGCTACACCTTC
CASSPLAGANYGYTF
>TRBJ2-3|.|TRBV9|TRBD1
TGTGCCAGCAGCGTAGAAGGACAGGGAAGAGATACGCAGTATTTT
CASSVEGQGRDTQYF
>TRBJ2-7|.|TRBV18|.
TGTGCCAGCTCACTTCTAGGGTGGGGATCCACCTACGAGCAGTACTTC
CASSLLGWGSTYEQYF
>TRBJ2-7|.|TRBV27|TRBD1
TGTGCCAGCAGTTGGGACCGGACAGGGGGCTACGAGCAGTACTTC
CASSWDRTGGYEQYF
>TRBJ2-1|.|TRBV2|.
TGTGCCAGCAGTTGGCCGAGCGGTCGGGCCTACAATGAGCAGTTCTTC
CASSWPSGRAYNEQFF
>TRBJ2-6|once|TRBV11-2|.
TGTGCCAGCAGCTTAGTAGGCGGGTCCCCTGGGGCCAACGTCCTGACTTTC
CASSLVGGSPGANVLTF
>TRBJ1-1|.|TRBV11-2|.
TGTGCCAGCAGCCCGTCGGGCACCCAAAACACTGAAGCTTTCTTT
CASSPSGTQNTEAFF
>TRBJ2-7|.|TRBV27|TRBD1
TGTGCCAGCAAAGACAGGGCCCACGAGCAGTACTTC
CASKDRAHEQYF
>TRBJ1-3|.|TRBV7-9|.
TGTGCCAGCAGCTTCGGAAACACCATATATTTT
CASSFGNTIYF
>TRBJ2-1|.|TRBV11-2|.
TGTGCCAGCAGCTTCTATGTAGGCAATGAGCAGTTCTTC
CASSFYVGNEQFF